Listed below are T cell receptor beta chains from one sample, sequenced in a study of cytomegalovirus exposure and HLA in healthy donors. Method: immunoSEQ multiplex PCR; TCRdb's copy keeps in-frame clones and lacks some. The table records 150,000 to 200,000 clones, approximately 83% of them present only once. The sequenced sample was PBMCs. The receptors derive from a man aged 18 to 30 in good health and CMV-seropositive. The CDR3 runs from the conserved cysteine through the conserved F or W. The D gene is left open where the match is weak. Clone size is not always given. Where it is, it says once, few, many or a class for expanded clones.

v_call,d_call,j_call,clone_size,cdr3_nt,cdr3_aa
TRBV4-2,-,TRBJ2-7,-,TGTGCCAGCGGGGTTAGGACAGACTCCTACGAGCAGTACTTC,CASGVRTDSYEQYF
TRBV5-1,-,TRBJ1-3,few,TGCGCCAGCAGCTTGAACCAGGGGTCGTACTCTGGAAACACCATATATTTT,CASSLNQGSYSGNTIYF
TRBV5-6,TRBD1,TRBJ2-6,few,TGTGCCAGCAGGGGAGGGACAGGGCCCTACTCTGGGGCCAACGTCCTGACTTTC,CASRGGTGPYSGANVLTF
TRBV10-3,TRBD1,TRBJ2-1,-,TGTGCCATCAGTTCAAACAGGGGCGAAACGGGCAATGAGCAGTTCTTC,CAISSNRGETGNEQFF
TRBV2,-,TRBJ1-4,-,TGTGCCAGCAGCGGGGGAACCGCGCCTGGGGCTGAAAAACTGTTTTTT,CASSGGTAPGAEKLFF
TRBV5-1,-,TRBJ2-7,-,TGCGCCAGCCATGGACCGGGGGATTCCTACGAGCAGTACTTC,CASHGPGDSYEQYF
TRBV6-1,-,TRBJ1-2,-,TGTGCCAGCAGTGAATACTCTAGGGTGCTAGTCCCTAGCGGCTACACCTTC,CASSEYSRVLVPSGYTF
TRBV2,-,TRBJ1-3,-,TGTGCCAGCAGTGAAAGGGGAAGGGTAACGGGAAACACCATATATTTT,CASSERGRVTGNTIYF
TRBV5-6,-,TRBJ2-7,few,TGTGCCAGCAGCTTGGACAGCCTCTCCTACGAGCAGTACTTC,CASSLDSLSYEQYF
TRBV9,-,TRBJ1-1,-,TGTGCCAGCAGCGCCCAGGCAGGGCTGAACACTGAAGCTTTCTTT,CASSAQAGLNTEAFF
TRBV6-5,-,TRBJ1-2,-,TGTGCCAGCGCTGTGGGGGGCTATGGCTACACCTTC,CASAVGGYGYTF
TRBV15,-,TRBJ2-5,-,TGTGCCACCAGCAGAGATCGGAGCCAAGAGACCCAGTACTTC,CATSRDRSQETQYF
TRBV5-6,-,TRBJ1-5,-,TGTGCCAGCAGCAGCGGGACTCCTAGCAATCAGCCCCAGCATTTT,CASSSGTPSNQPQHF
TRBV18,TRBD1,TRBJ1-1,-,TGTGCCAGCTCATTACAGGGGGCGTTCGGCACTGAAGCTTTCTTT,CASSLQGAFGTEAFF
TRBV7-6,TRBD2,TRBJ2-1,-,TGTGCCAGCAGCCCCCGGACTAGCGGGGATCTCTACAATGAGCAGTTCTTC,CASSPRTSGDLYNEQFF
TRBV14,-,TRBJ2-5,-,TGTGCCAGCAGTCACTACCAAGAGACCCAGTACTTC,CASSHYQETQYF
TRBV7-9,TRBD1,TRBJ2-2,-,TGTGCCAGCAGCCGACGACAGGGGGAGGCCGGGGAGCTGTTTTTT,CASSRRQGEAGELFF
TRBV6-1,-,TRBJ1-5,-,TGTGCCAGCAGCGTTACAGGGTCTCAGCCCCAGCATTTT,CASSVTGSQPQHF
TRBV5-1,-,TRBJ1-1,-,TGCGCCAGCAGCTTGGACGGGTTTAACACTGAAGCTTTCTTT,CASSLDGFNTEAFF
TRBV5-6,TRBD2,TRBJ2-3,few,TGTGCCAGCAACTATTTAGCGGGGATAGATACGCAGTATTTT,CASNYLAGIDTQYF
TRBV7-9,-,TRBJ1-2,once,TGTGCCAGCAGCTTAGGGGGGGACTATGGCTACACCTTC,CASSLGGDYGYTF
TRBV9,-,TRBJ2-7,-,TGTGCCACCTTCTCTAGCCTTTTCGAGGACGAGCAGTACTTC,CATFSSLFEDEQYF
TRBV4-1,TRBD1,TRBJ1-6,-,TGCGCCAGCAGCCAAGATCTGAGGCAGGGGGGTTTAAAGGGTTCACCCCTCCACTTT,CASSQDLRQGGLKGSPLHF
TRBV19,-,TRBJ2-7,-,TGTGCCAGTAGTATCCGACAGGAATGGCCCGAGCAGTACTTC,CASSIRQEWPEQYF
TRBV7-9,TRBD2,TRBJ2-3,-,TGTGCCAGCAGCCCCACTAGCGGGGCGGGGACAGATACGCAGTATTTT,CASSPTSGAGTDTQYF
TRBV18,-,TRBJ1-1,-,TGTGCCAGCTCACTCGGACAGCAGAACACTGAAGCTTTCTTT,CASSLGQQNTEAFF
TRBV18,-,TRBJ1-4,once,TGTGCCAGCTCATCGCGGCAGGGTCGAGAAAAACTGTTTTTT,CASSSRQGREKLFF
TRBV29-1,-,TRBJ1-1,-,TGCAGCGTTGAAGGCCCGGATGGGGGCGACATGAACACTGAAGCTTTCTTT,CSVEGPDGGDMNTEAFF
TRBV30,-,TRBJ1-3,-,TGTGCCTGGAGTGTTTCTGCGAGTGGAAACACCATATATTTT,CAWSVSASGNTIYF
TRBV2,-,TRBJ2-1,-,TGTGCCAGCAGAAAGGTCCGGGACAATGAGCAGTTCTTC,CASRKVRDNEQFF
TRBV5-1,-,TRBJ1-2,-,TGCGCCAGCACCCAGGGAGGGAGAATCTATGGCTACACCTTC,CASTQGGRIYGYTF
TRBV5-1,TRBD2,TRBJ2-3,-,TGCGCCAGCAAAGAGGGGGCTTGGGCTAGCGGGGGGGCCGCAGATACGCAGTATTTT,CASKEGAWASGGAADTQYF
TRBV15,-,TRBJ1-1,-,TGTGCCACCAGCAGCCACAGAAGAGAAGCTTTCTTT,CATSSHRREAFF
TRBV30,-,TRBJ2-5,-,TGTGCCTGGAGTGTACATCCGGACAGCGTAGAGACCCAGTACTTC,CAWSVHPDSVETQYF
TRBV4-3,-,TRBJ2-6,-,TGCGCCAGCAGCCTCGCGGTGGGGGCCAACGTCCTGACTTTC,CASSLAVGANVLTF
TRBV9,-,TRBJ2-6,-,TGTGCCAGCAGCGTAGGGTCCCTAGCTGATGGGGCCAACGTCCTGACTTTC,CASSVGSLADGANVLTF
TRBV5-1,TRBD1,TRBJ1-1,-,TGCGCCAGCGGGGCAGGACAGGGACCCACTGAAGCTTTCTTT,CASGAGQGPTEAFF
TRBV7-9,TRBD1,TRBJ2-5,-,TGTGCCAGCAGCCCCTCCGGGACAGTCTATAGGGAGACCCAGTACTTC,CASSPSGTVYRETQYF
TRBV11-2,-,TRBJ2-7,-,TGTGCCAGCAGCTTAGACGGCGGGGACTACGAGCAGTACTTC,CASSLDGGDYEQYF
TRBV7-2,-,TRBJ1-1,-,TGTGCCAGCAGCCGTCAGGGGAACACTGAAGCTTTCTTT,CASSRQGNTEAFF
TRBV6-1,-,TRBJ2-1,-,TGTGCCAGCAGTGAGACAGGCCAAGGCTCCTACAATGAGCAGTTCTTC,CASSETGQGSYNEQFF